A single sample gave rise to the 16 T cell receptor beta chains below, sequenced in a study of response to subunit inactivated influenza vaccine. A single record per CDR3 protein comes from TCRdb applying MiXCR to the RT-PCR reads. Here the sample spans about 700,000 distinct CDR3 sequences, approximately 15% being singletons. The specimen comprised PBMCs from blood, sampled less than 15 days before vaccination. These receptors came from a man in his fifties or sixties who received an inactivated influenza vaccine.

The chain couples TRBV12-3 or TRBV12-4 to TRBJ2-2, with TRBD1 matching over 10 bases. CDR3 length equals 15 residues. The junction had 7 bases not matched to a gene; V was cut back by 6 bases and J by 6 bases. The DNA of the CDR3 is TGTGCCAGCAGCCGGACAGGGGGGTTGTCCGGGGAGCTGTTTTTT. It encodes CASSRTGGLSGELFF.

This clonotype was seen once. V is TRBV6-1 and J is TRBJ2-1, with 12 positions matching TRBD2. The CDR3 covers 15 residues. V lost 3 bases and J lost 7; bases outside the gene matches: 4. CDR1 and CDR2 (germline): MNHNS, SASEGT. Written as DNA, the CDR3 is TGTGCCAGCAGTGAGTCCCTAGCGGGAGGGAATGAGCAGTTCTTC. Protein product: CASSESLAGGNEQFF.

This clonotype was seen only a few times. This chain links TRBV5-5 with TRBJ2-1; 12 nucleotides align to TRBD2. V lost 3 bases and J lost 4; bases outside the gene matches: 2. Germline CDR1 SGHKS, CDR2 YYEKEE (reference sequence). The CDR3 contains 15 residues. CDR3 in amino acids: CASSSSGGVYNEQFF. The CDR3 region has the DNA TGTGCCAGCAGCTCTAGCGGGGGGGTATACAATGAGCAGTTCTTC.

This clonotype has more than one count but fewer than ten. The V call is TRBV11-2, the J call TRBJ2-5, with D hard to call. Trimming shortened V by 5 bases and J by 2 bases, and 12 bases separated the two germline ends. This CDR3 is built from 14 residues. Germline CDR1 SGHAT, CDR2 FQNNGV. The CDR3 sequence is CASSKSGLQETQYF. CDR3 sequence (DNA): TGTGCCAGCAGCAAATCGGGCTTACAAGAGACCCAGTACTTC.

This clonotype was counted only a few times. The rearrangement uses TRBV6-4 and TRBJ2-1; no definite D call. Germline lookup yields CDR1 MRHNA and CDR2 SNTAGT. This CDR3 region has 20 residues. The germline V and J ends were trimmed by 4 bases and 0 bases, with 25 bases remaining between them. CDR3 sequence (DNA): TGTGCCAGCAGTGCCTGGAAAGGTCTCTCGGGCCGGCGCTCCTACAATGAGCAGTTCTTC. Residues: CASSAWKGLSGRRSYNEQFF.

This clonotype was counted ten times or more. The chain uses TRBV20-1 and TRBJ1-4; D is perhaps TRBD1 (5 bases). Trimming removed 0 bases from V and 5 bases from J, with 10 bases in between. The CDR3 consists of 14 residues. CDR1 is DFQATT and CDR2 is SNEGSKA in the germline V gene (reference sequence). CDR3 amino acids: CSARDAQGNEKLFF. The CDR3 DNA sequence: TGCAGTGCTAGAGATGCTCAGGGAAATGAAAAACTGTTTTTT.

This clonotype was observed at least ten times. In DNA, the CDR3 is TGCGCCAGCAGCACCGTGGGGGGAGAGACCCAGTACTTC. Translating it yields CASSTVGGETQYF. The chain carries TRBV5-1 and TRBJ2-5; D perhaps matches TRBD2 (6 bases). CDR3 length: 13 residues. Trimming removed 4 bases from V and 4 bases from J, with 11 bases in between. Germline V gene data show CDR1 as SGHRS and CDR2 as YFSETQ.

Here the CDR3 reads CSARSGGAADTQYF. In DNA form, the CDR3 reads TGCAGTGCTAGAAGCGGGGGGGCCGCAGATACGCAGTATTTT. The chain is built from TRBV20-1 and TRBJ2-3; 10 nucleotides line up with TRBD2. Germline-derived CDR1 and CDR2 are DFQATT and SNEGSKA (reference sequence). The V gene end was trimmed by 2 bases and the J gene end by 4 bases; junction bases not matched to a gene: 3. The CDR3 contains 14 residues.

This clonotype occurred many times. This chain uses TRBV29-1 with TRBJ1-1; 9 bases align to TRBD1. Germline loops: CDR1 SQVTM, CDR2 ANQGSEA. This CDR3 is built from 11 residues. J lost 11 bases, V lost 4 bases, and 5 bases had no gene match. CDR3 bases: TGCAGCGTTGCTGGGGACAGGGCCGCTTTCTTT. Protein: CSVAGDRAAFF.

This clonotype has a count of ten or more. This chain links TRBV20-1 with TRBJ2-5; D unclear. V lost 3 bases, J lost 8 bases, and 10 bases lay in between. The CDR3 extends over 11 amino acids. CDR1 is DFQATT and CDR2 is SNEGSKA in the germline V gene (reference sequence). The CDR3 loop reads CSASPRTTQYF. The CDR3 nucleotides read TGCAGTGCTAGTCCCCGGACCACCCAGTACTTC.

The genes are TRBV20-1 and TRBJ2-1, with D hard to call. This CDR3 spans 14 amino acids. Germline V lookup: CDR1 DFQATT, CDR2 SNEGSKA (reference sequence). Deletions cut 1 base from V and 1 base from J, with 8 bases between. CDR3 DNA: TGCAGTGCTAGAGGGACCCCGTCCTACAATGAGCAGTTCTTC. The encoded protein is CSARGTPSYNEQFF.

The rearrangement joins TRBV5-1 to TRBJ1-1, with a tentative D call TRBD1 (5 bases). Germline V CDR1 and CDR2: SGHRS, YFSETQ. V lost 4 bases and J 4 bases, leaving 11 bases between the germline ends. CDR3 size: 13 residues. The CDR3: CASSMQGATEAFF. The CDR3 DNA follows: TGCGCCAGCAGCATGCAGGGTGCCACTGAAGCTTTCTTT.

The chain has TRBV6-1 and TRBJ2-7; 9 nucleotides line up with TRBD1. The V and J ends lost 7 bases and 7 bases, in that order; junction bases with no gene match: 14. From germline, CDR1 is MNHNS and CDR2 SASEGT. This CDR3 has 15 residues. The CDR3 bases are TGTGCCAGCACCCCTCGGGGGACAGGGATGAGGGAGCAGTACTTC. Translation: CASTPRGTGMREQYF.

About this clonotype itself: This clone may be a read error of a much larger clone one base away. The chain uses TRBV4-1 and TRBJ2-7, with a weak D call TRBD2 (5 bases). Germline lookup yields CDR1 MGHRA and CDR2 YSYEKL. Trimming took off 5 bases at V and 0 bases at J, with 14 bases between the two ends. The CDR3 contains 15 residues. This CDR3 is CASSSRIGSSYEQYF. For the CDR3, the DNA is TGCGCCAGCAGCAGTCGGATAGGGAGCTCCTACGAGCAGTACTTC.

This clonotype was detected many times. The rearrangement joins TRBV29-1 to TRBJ2-1; 10 nucleotides align to TRBD2. CDR1 SQVTM and CDR2 ANQGSEA come from the germline V gene. The CDR3 sequence is 13 residues long. The junction had 7 bases not matched to a gene; V was cut back by 7 bases and J by 7 bases. The CDR3 coding sequence is TGCAGCGGGGGACTAGCGAGATGGAATGAGCAGTTCTTC. It translates to CSGGLARWNEQFF.

This clonotype came up a few times. The chain links TRBV6-1 to TRBJ2-2, with 10 bases fitting TRBD2. CDR1 is MNHNS, CDR2 SASEGT, per germline. J was trimmed by 7 bases and V by 6 bases; bases with no gene match: 8. The CDR3 is 15 residues long. In DNA, the CDR3 is TGTGCCAGCAGGACCCTAGCGGGGGTCATCGGGGAGCTGTTTTTT. Protein product: CASRTLAGVIGELFF.